These 23 T cell receptor beta chains came from one sample sequenced in a study of OX40 agonist ivuxolimab in advanced cancers. The table came from immunoSEQ multiplex PCR; TCRdb's copy has only in-frame clones and leaves some out. The sample shows tens of thousands of clones, 85% to 90% of them seen only once. The sequencing used CD4+ or CD8+ T cells sorted from blood, collected in a trial of the OX40 agonist ivuxolimab. Receptors were obtained from an adult with an advanced solid tumor such as melanoma, head and neck, liver or kidney cancer.

This rearrangement joins TRBV2 to TRBJ2-2, with D uncertain. V shed 2 bases and J shed 4 bases, with 8 bases lying between them. Germline V lookup: CDR1 SNHLY, CDR2 FYNNEI. The CDR3 has 14 residues. The CDR3 DNA reads TGTGCCAGCAGTGAAACAGCAATCACCGGGGAGCTGTTTTTT. Its protein product is CASSETAITGELFF. The full variable domain, its missing parts supplied by reference TRBV2 and TRBJ2-2, is EPEVTQTPSHQVTQMGQEVILRCVPISNHLYFYWYRQILGQKVEFLVSFYNNEISEKSEIFDDQFSVERPDGSNFTLKIRSTKLEDSAMYFCASSETAITGELFFGEGSRLTVL.

This sequence joins TRBV19 and TRBJ1-5; no definite D call. V shed 5 bases and J shed 7 bases, with 15 bases lying between them. Germline CDR1 reads LNHDA; CDR2 reads SQIVND (reference sequence). CDR3 length: 14 amino acids. CDR3 loop: CASSGPPLGQPQHF. CDR3 bases: TGTGCCAGTAGTGGACCGCCTCTGGGACAGCCCCAGCATTTT.

This clone was counted once. This chain connects TRBV5-1 to TRBJ2-2, with D hard to call. The germline V and J ends were trimmed by 2 bases and 2 bases, with 10 bases remaining between them. Germline CDR1 is SGHRS and CDR2 is YFSETQ. The CDR3 sequence is 15 residues long. DNA of the CDR3: TGCGCCAGCAGCTTCCCGAAAACAAACACCGGGGAGCTGTTTTTT. Translating gives CASSFPKTNTGELFF.

V usage is TRBV7-6 and J usage is TRBJ2-1; 11 bases match TRBD1. The CDR3 is made up of 15 amino acids. V trimming: 5 bases; J trimming: 2 bases; junction bases outside the gene matches: 2. Germline V gene lookup returns CDR1 SGHVS and CDR2 FNYEAQ. CDR3 loop: CASSVGQGAYNEQFF. The CDR3 region has the DNA TGTGCCAGCAGCGTGGGACAGGGGGCCTACAATGAGCAGTTCTTC.

This sequence joins TRBV4-1 and TRBJ1-2, with 7 positions matching TRBD1. The CDR3 has 14 amino acids. J was trimmed by 3 bases and V by 0 bases; bases with no gene match: 1. CDR1 MGHRA and CDR2 YSYEKL come from the germline V gene. CDR3 loop: CASSQEGQHYGYTF. As DNA, the CDR3 is TGCGCCAGCAGCCAAGAGGGACAGCACTATGGCTACACCTTC.

This chain links TRBV27 with TRBJ2-3; D could derive from TRBD1 or TRBD2 (5 bases each). The CDR3 runs 15 residues. Trimming removed 2 bases from V and 2 bases from J, with 11 bases in between. Germline V gene lookup returns CDR1 MNHEY and CDR2 SMNVEV (reference sequence). The CDR3 sequence: CASSLMGRYTDTQYF. As DNA, the CDR3 is TGTGCCAGCAGTTTAATGGGACGATACACAGATACGCAGTATTTT.

The DNA for the CDR3 is TGTGCTAGTGGTTTGGTATCTCACATTATTCAGTACTTC. Protein sequence: CASGLVSHIIQYF. The chain joins TRBV12-5 to TRBJ2-4; unclear D gene. CDR3 length: 13 amino acids. In germline, CDR1 is LGHNT, CDR2 FRNRAP. V was shortened by 0 bases and J by 10 bases, with 10 bases between the two germline ends.

This chain connects TRBV6-6 to TRBJ1-3, with TRBD1 matching 7 bases. Germline values: CDR1 MNHNY, CDR2 SVGAGI (reference sequence). There are 14 residues in the CDR3. V was clipped by 5 bases and J by 2 bases; unmatched bases: 3. CDR3 DNA sequence: TGTGCCAGCAGTCTTACAGGGGCTGGAAACACCATATATTTT. It translates to CASSLTGAGNTIYF.

This CDR3 reads CASSFGGLGYTQYF. The CDR3 DNA reads as TGTGCCAGCAGTTTTGGGGGACTGGGCTATACGCAGTATTTT. The rearrangement uses TRBV28 and TRBJ2-3, with D maybe TRBD2 (6 bases). V was pared by 3 bases and J by 7 bases, with 14 bases between. Germline V lookup: CDR1 MDHEN, CDR2 SYDVKM. CDR3 size: 14 residues.

The table lists this clone with a count of one. The rearrangement links TRBV5-6 to TRBJ2-1; possible D gene TRBD1, 7 bases. This CDR3 has 12 residues. The V end was cut by 4 bases, the J end by 16 bases, with 18 bases between. Germline V lookup: CDR1 SGHDT, CDR2 YYEEEE. The CDR3 reads CASSGRTGPKFF. The CDR3 nucleotides are TGTGCCAGCAGCGGGAGGACAGGCCCCAAATTCTTC.

The chain joins TRBV27 to TRBJ2-1; 11 bases fit TRBD2. CDR3 length: 15 residues. The V segment lost 8 bases and the J segment 7 bases; nucleotides outside the gene matches: 10. Germline values: CDR1 MNHEY, CDR2 SMNVEV (reference sequence). The CDR3 DNA is TGTGCCAGCCGGATCGGGCTAGCGGGGGGTAATGAGCAGTTCTTC. This translates into CASRIGLAGGNEQFF.

The V and J genes are TRBV19 and TRBJ1-4; weak D call: TRBD1 (6 bases). This CDR3 is built from 16 residues. The germline CDR1 and CDR2 sequences are LNHDA and SQIVND (reference sequence). Trimming stripped 5 bases from V and 1 base from J, with 14 bases between. The CDR3 spells CASSGPLQGTNEKLFF. DNA for the CDR3: TGTGCCAGTAGTGGACCCCTACAGGGAACTAATGAAAAACTGTTTTTT.

This chain links TRBV5-1 with TRBJ2-7; perhaps TRBD2 as D (6 bases). The V end lost 3 bases, the J end lost 3 bases, and 25 bases lay between the germline ends. This CDR3 is built from 18 residues. The germline gives CDR1 SGHRS, CDR2 YFSETQ. CDR3 bases: TGCGCCAGCAGCTCTTCTCCCCCGGGACTCACACCGTTCTACGAGCAGTACTTC. This codes for CASSSSPPGLTPFYEQYF.

The DNA of the CDR3 is TGTGCCAGCAGCGTCCCCCCGCGTCCACAGCAGTTCTTC. The encoded protein is CASSVPPRPQQFF. The V gene is TRBV9, the J gene TRBJ2-1, with no clear D. The CDR3 runs to 13 residues. The germline gives CDR1 SGDLS, CDR2 YYNGEE. Trimming shortened V by 2 bases and J by 11 bases, and 14 bases separated the two germline ends.

The table lists this clone with a count of one. The gene calls are TRBV6-5 and TRBJ2-2; tentative D call: TRBD1 (6 bases). This CDR3 is 15 amino acids long. Germline CDR1 reads MNHEY; CDR2 reads SVGAGI. V dropped 0 bases and J dropped 5 bases, with 10 bases sitting between them. This CDR3 is CASSYSWGQTGELFF. Written as DNA, the CDR3 is TGTGCCAGCAGTTACTCCTGGGGGCAGACCGGGGAGCTGTTTTTT.

The chain uses TRBV30 and TRBJ2-7; D remains ambiguous. The germline gives CDR1 GTSNPN, CDR2 SVGIG (reference sequence). V lost 0 bases and J 3 bases, leaving 6 bases between the germline ends. CDR3 length: 12 amino acids. The DNA of the CDR3 is TGTGCCTGGAGTGTCCGACGCTACGAGCAGTACTTC. Amino acids: CAWSVRRYEQYF.

V usage is TRBV6-1 and J usage is TRBJ2-1, with a possible D match to TRBD2 (5 bases). CDR3 length equals 12 residues. V was shortened by 0 bases and J by 8 bases, with 5 bases between the two germline ends. Germline V lookup: CDR1 MNHNS, CDR2 SASEGT. The CDR3 region is CASSEARDEQFF. CDR3 nucleotides: TGTGCCAGCAGTGAAGCGCGGGATGAGCAGTTCTTC.

The rearrangement joins TRBV27 to TRBJ1-2; 12 nucleotides align to TRBD1. Germline V CDR1 and CDR2: MNHEY, SMNVEV (reference sequence). V gave up 5 bases and J gave up 4 bases; unmatched junction bases: 5. The CDR3 is 15 residues long. This CDR3 reads CASSRGQGASYGYTF. CDR3 in DNA: TGTGCCAGCAGTAGGGGACAGGGGGCCTCCTATGGCTACACCTTC.

The rearrangement links TRBV6-1 to TRBJ1-6; D may be TRBD1 (5 bases). Germline-derived CDR1 and CDR2 are MNHNS and SASEGT. This CDR3 spans 20 amino acids. Trimming removed 0 bases from V and 5 bases from J, with 23 bases in between. CDR3 loop: CASSEASGAGHSLDNSPLHF. The CDR3 bases are TGTGCCAGCAGTGAAGCGAGTGGGGCAGGGCATTCACTTGATAATTCACCCCTCCACTTT.

CDR3 coding DNA: TGCAGTGTAAGGACTTCCCATACGCAGTATTTT. Translated: CSVRTSHTQYF. This chain joins TRBV20-1 and TRBJ2-3; D is perhaps TRBD2 (5 bases). V was clipped by 7 bases and J by 7 bases, with 12 bases between them. Per the germline V gene, CDR1 is DFQATT and CDR2 is SNEGSKA (reference sequence). The CDR3 runs 11 residues.

This chain joins TRBV28 and TRBJ2-1; D unclear. This CDR3 comprises 15 residues. Germline CDR1 MDHEN, CDR2 SYDVKM. V lost 2 bases, J lost 1 base, and 9 bases lay in between. The CDR3 spells CASSLIRPSYNEQFF. The CDR3 DNA reads as TGTGCCAGCAGTTTAATCAGGCCGTCCTACAATGAGCAGTTCTTC.

Here the CDR3 reads CASSLTPDHKEQFF. The CDR3 DNA follows: TGCGCCAGCAGCTTGACTCCGGACCATAAGGAGCAGTTCTTC. The chain uses TRBV5-1 and TRBJ2-1; unclear D gene. The CDR3 is 14 amino acids. Between the trimmed V and J ends, which lost 1 base and 10 bases, there was a span of 15 bases. Germline V gene data show CDR1 as SGHRS and CDR2 as YFSETQ.

This clone was detected only once. An end of the junction differs from the germline gene, which may be a read error. CDR3 in DNA: TGTACCAGCAGACAGGACGGCTCCTACAATGAGCAGTTCTTC. It encodes CTSRQDGSYNEQFF. The chain links TRBV6-4 to TRBJ2-1; D is possibly TRBD1 (6 bases). Germline CDR1 is MRHNA and CDR2 is SNTAGT. CDR3 size: 14 residues.